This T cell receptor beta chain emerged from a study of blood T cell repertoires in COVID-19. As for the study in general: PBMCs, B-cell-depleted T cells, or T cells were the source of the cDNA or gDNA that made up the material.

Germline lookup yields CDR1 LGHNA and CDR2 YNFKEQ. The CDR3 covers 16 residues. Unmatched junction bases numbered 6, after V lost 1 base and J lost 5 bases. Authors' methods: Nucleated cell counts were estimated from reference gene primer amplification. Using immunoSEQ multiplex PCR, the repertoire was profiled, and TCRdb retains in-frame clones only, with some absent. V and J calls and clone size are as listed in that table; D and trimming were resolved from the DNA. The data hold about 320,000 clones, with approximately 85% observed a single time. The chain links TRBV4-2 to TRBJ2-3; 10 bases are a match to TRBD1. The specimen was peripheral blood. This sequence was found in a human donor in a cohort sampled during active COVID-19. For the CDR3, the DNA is TGTGCCAGCAGCCAAGTGGGTGACAGGGGGCGAGATACGCAGTATTTT. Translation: CASSQVGDRGRDTQYF.